The table lists the clone carrying this T cell receptor (beta chain) with a few counts. The antigen is not known. This CDR3 has 16 residues. The ends lost 1 base at V and 4 bases at J; junction bases unmatched: 4. Germline lookup yields CDR1 LNHNV and CDR2 YYDKDF (reference sequence). The data originate from a study of cytomegalovirus exposure and HLA in healthy donors. Study-wide results and caveats: Prior analysis indicated that the majority of TCR beta V segments exhibited productivity approximately 90% or approximately 30% of the time. A few CMV-associated chains proved CMV antigen-specific in vitro.

The primer mix had 60 Vbeta and 13 Jbeta primers. Some clones are missing from TCRdb's copy, which holds only in-frame ones; the method was immunoSEQ multiplex PCR. The repertoire holds under 150,000 clones, with around 81% as singletons. This chain connects TRBV15 to TRBJ2-2, with 9 bases that match TRBD1. Source material: PBMCs. The sequence came from a woman aged 25 to 39 in good health and CMV-seronegative. The CDR3 region is CATSRVGTGITGELFF. The CDR3 nucleotides are TGTGCCACCAGCAGAGTTGGGACAGGGATCACCGGGGAGCTGTTTTTT.